This T cell receptor beta chain was sequenced in a study of OX40 agonist ivuxolimab in advanced cancers. On the study more broadly: The patients received agonistic anti-OX40 (CD134) antibody ivuxolimab. Dose-escalation cases comprised hepatocellular carcinoma, melanoma, renal cell or head and neck cancer. Enrollees could have had prior anti-PD-1, anti-PD-L1 or anti-CTLA-4 therapy, which roughly 40% had received.

Study-level points and caveats: There was clonal expansion of CD4+ and CD8+ blood T cells by week 6 at 0.1 to 3.0 mg/kg.

Points on this clone: Its target is unknown.

TCRdb keeps only in-frame clones here, not all; method: immunoSEQ multiplex PCR. The top ten hold 15% of the sample, which has 42,000 or so clones, approximately 88% seen once. The sequence came from an adult with an advanced solid tumor such as melanoma, head and neck, liver or kidney cancer. The material was CD4+ or CD8+ T cells sorted from blood, obtained in a trial of the OX40 agonist ivuxolimab.

The CDR3: CASSFLAGSADTQYF. The CDR3 DNA is TGTGCCAGCAGTTTCCTAGCGGGAAGCGCAGATACGCAGTATTTT. This chain joins TRBV6-5 and TRBJ2-3, with TRBD2 identical over 9 bases. CDR1 is MNHEY, CDR2 SVGAGI, per germline. The CDR3 loop spans 15 amino acids. The ends lost 4 bases at V and 4 bases at J; junction bases unmatched: 6.